This TCR beta chain came from a study of control samples from healthy donors and cancer patients. V lost 2 bases and J lost 7, with 21 bases in between. CDR1 is SGHNT, CDR2 YYREEE, per germline (reference sequence). This CDR3 spans 17 amino acids. The repertoire was sequenced with immunoSEQ multiplex PCR; TCRdb's copy has only in-frame clones and lacks some. The data hold 100,000 to 150,000 clones, with roughly 90% observed a single time. The clonotype originates from a woman between 50 and 59 years old in good health. Material for sequencing was blood. The chain employs TRBV5-4 and TRBJ1-4; D is ambiguous. The DNA of the CDR3 is TGTGCCAGCAGCTTTGGAGGTGGAGGGATCAAGGGTGAAAAACTGTTTTTT. This gives the protein CASSFGGGGIKGEKLFF.